This entry lists 12 T cell receptor beta chains sequenced from one sample in a study of T cell responses to AZD1222 COVID-19 vaccine. The repertoire was sequenced with immunoSEQ multiplex PCR; TCRdb's copy has only in-frame clones and lacks some. The sample yields roughly 140,000 clones, around 90% seen once. This specimen consisted of peripheral blood, obtained on day 0 of AZD1222 vaccination. These receptors were collected from an adult in good health.

The chain uses TRBV6-5 and TRBJ1-1; unclear D gene. This CDR3 is built from 13 residues. With 6 bases removed from V and 0 bases from J, the gap between germline ends came to 8 bases. Germline lookup yields CDR1 MNHEY and CDR2 SVGAGI. CDR3 protein: CASRLVLNTEAFF. The CDR3 nucleotides are TGTGCCAGCAGATTAGTCCTGAACACTGAAGCTTTCTTT.

The rearrangement links TRBV28 to TRBJ1-2; 7 nucleotides align to TRBD1. CDR1 MDHEN and CDR2 SYDVKM come from the germline V gene. Trimming at V came to 5 bases and at J to 4 bases, leaving 10 bases not matched to a gene. The CDR3 is made up of 15 amino acids. CDR3 loop: CASSPRGQARYGYTF. The DNA for the CDR3 is TGTGCCAGCAGTCCCAGAGGACAGGCTCGCTATGGCTACACCTTC.

This chain links TRBV9 with TRBJ2-7; 10 bases are a match to TRBD2. Per germline, CDR1 SGDLS and CDR2 YYNGEE. Trimming removed 0 bases from V and 3 bases from J; junction bases left unmatched: 3. The CDR3 has 15 amino acids. DNA for the CDR3: TGTGCCAGCAGCGTAGATCCTAGCGGGAGCTACGAGCAGTACTTC. Translation gives CASSVDPSGSYEQYF.

This sequence joins TRBV5-1 and TRBJ2-5, with 7 bases fitting TRBD1. Trimming cost V 4 bases and J 5 bases; bases outside gene matches: 8. The CDR3 loop spans 14 amino acids. Germline values: CDR1 SGHRS, CDR2 YFSETQ. The DNA of the CDR3 is TGCGCCAGCAGCCCTACAGGGGCTGAGGAGACCCAGTACTTC. This codes for CASSPTGAEETQYF.

Only a few counts were recorded for this clone. This chain joins TRBV7-2 and TRBJ2-2; D perhaps matches TRBD1 (6 bases). Germline V CDR1 and CDR2: SGHTA, FQGNSA. The V end was cut by 2 bases, the J end by 6 bases, with 7 bases between. The CDR3 length is 13 residues. The CDR3: CASSLWGPGELFF. The CDR3 DNA reads TGTGCCAGCAGCTTATGGGGGCCCGGGGAGCTGTTTTTT.

This clone has only a few counts. The same CDR3 also results from other DNA sequences found in this sample. This chain connects TRBV2 to TRBJ1-5; D not resolved. The V gene lost 5 bases and the J gene lost 0 bases, with 8 bases spanning the gap. The germline V gene encodes CDR1 SNHLY and CDR2 FYNNEI. The CDR3 consists of 14 residues. The CDR3 here is CASSRLNSNQPQHF. CDR3 bases: TGTGCCAGCAGTCGACTGAATAGCAATCAGCCCCAGCATTTT.

This clone occurred a few times. The CDR3 coding sequence is TGTGCCAGCAGCTTAGGGGGTAGGGGCCCGAACACCGGGGAGCTGTTTTTT. This codes for CASSLGGRGPNTGELFF. The chain combines TRBV7-9 with TRBJ2-2; a weak D match, TRBD1 (5 bases). There are 17 residues in the CDR3. CDR1 SEHNR and CDR2 FQNEAQ come from the germline V gene (reference sequence). Trimming took off 1 base at V and 0 bases at J, with 12 bases between the two ends.

V usage is TRBV14 and J usage is TRBJ1-1, with D maybe TRBD1 (5 bases). Germline V lookup: CDR1 SGHDN, CDR2 FVKESK. The CDR3 is made up of 14 amino acids. V was shortened by 4 bases and J by 3 bases, with 12 bases between the two germline ends. CDR3 loop: CASSLMAGYTEAFF. The CDR3 bases are TGTGCCAGCAGCCTGATGGCAGGGTACACTGAAGCTTTCTTT.

The V gene is TRBV11-2, the J gene TRBJ1-1; TRBD1 is a possible D gene (5 bases). The CDR3 spans 13 residues. Germline loops: CDR1 SGHAT, CDR2 FQNNGV. The germline V and J ends were trimmed by 1 base and 7 bases, with 10 bases remaining between them. The CDR3 protein is CASSLGRGGEAFF. The CDR3 bases are TGTGCCAGCAGCTTAGGTAGGGGAGGTGAAGCTTTCTTT.

The gene calls are TRBV15 and TRBJ2-7; D assignment may be TRBD1 or TRBD2 (6 bases each). Trimming took 1 base from V and 2 from J, leaving 18 bases between them. The CDR3 length is 17 residues. Germline V gives CDR1 LNHNV, CDR2 YYDKDF (reference sequence). The CDR3 is CATSRGGRGPEAYEQYF. Written as DNA, the CDR3 is TGTGCCACCAGCAGAGGGGGCCGGGGGCCGGAGGCCTACGAGCAGTACTTC.

The chain links TRBV4-2 to TRBJ2-5; D may be TRBD2 (5 bases). V dropped 4 bases and J dropped 2 bases, with 11 bases sitting between them. The CDR3 consists of 14 residues. CDR1 is LGHNA and CDR2 is YNFKEQ in the germline V gene. The chain's CDR3 is CASSRQADQETQYF. The DNA for the CDR3 is TGTGCCAGCAGCCGTCAAGCGGATCAAGAGACCCAGTACTTC.

This chain joins TRBV11-3 and TRBJ2-1; 10 nucleotides line up with TRBD1. The CDR3 is 14 residues long. Trimming cost V 3 bases and J 7 bases; bases outside gene matches: 3. Per the germline V gene, CDR1 is SGHNT and CDR2 is YENEEA. CDR3 DNA: TGTGCCAGCAGCTTGACAGGGGGCCAGAATGAGCAGTTCTTC. Its translation: CASSLTGGQNEQFF.